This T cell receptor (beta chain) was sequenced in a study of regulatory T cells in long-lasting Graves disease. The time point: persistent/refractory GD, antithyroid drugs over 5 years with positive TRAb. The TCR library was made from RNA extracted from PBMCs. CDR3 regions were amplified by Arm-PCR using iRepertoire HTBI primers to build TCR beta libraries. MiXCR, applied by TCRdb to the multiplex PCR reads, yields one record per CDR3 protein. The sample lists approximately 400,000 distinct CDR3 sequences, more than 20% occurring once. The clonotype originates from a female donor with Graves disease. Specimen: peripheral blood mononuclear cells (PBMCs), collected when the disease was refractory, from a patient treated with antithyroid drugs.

The CDR3 loop reads CSASLLGGLDTEAFF. The CDR3 bases are TGCAGTGCCTCCCTGTTGGGGGGATTGGACACTGAAGCTTTCTTT. The rearrangement joins TRBV20-1 to TRBJ1-1, with D maybe TRBD1 (5 bases). CDR1 is DFQATT, CDR2 SNEGSKA, per germline (reference sequence). This CDR3 spans 15 amino acids. The V gene lost 6 bases and the J gene lost 3 bases, with 20 bases spanning the gap.